This TCR beta chain was sequenced during a study of cytomegalovirus exposure and HLA in healthy donors. Study-wide results and caveats: Usually a TCR sequence was rare, but some public TCRs were found in many donors.

Unmatched junction bases numbered 7, after V lost 6 bases and J lost 7 bases. Germline-derived CDR1 and CDR2 are SNHLY and FYNNEI. The CDR3 is made up of 14 amino acids. PCR employed 60 Vbeta and 13 Jbeta primers. Clones were sequenced by immunoSEQ multiplex PCR, and TCRdb holds only the in-frame ones, with some missing. This sample carries roughly 120,000 clones, approximately 69% of them seen once, and the ten largest clones take around 10%. As concerns this clone: The antigen remains undetermined.

This chain links TRBV2 with TRBJ1-4, with 8 nucleotides matching TRBD1. The source is a woman aged 45-60 years in good health and CMV-seropositive. What was sequenced was PBMCs. This CDR3 is CASRAGGVGEKLFF. CDR3 DNA sequence: TGTGCCAGCAGAGCAGGGGGCGTAGGTGAAAAACTGTTTTTT.